Following are 17 T cell receptor beta chains from one sample sequenced in a study of blood T cell repertoires in COVID-19. The data were produced by immunoSEQ multiplex PCR, yet TCRdb's version contains in-frame clones alone and is incomplete. The table records 95,000 to 120,000 clones, roughly 85% of them present only once. The material sequenced was peripheral blood. The receptors derive from a human donor in a cohort sampled during active COVID-19.

The chain carries TRBV7-2 and TRBJ1-5, with D perhaps TRBD1 (5 bases). This CDR3 is built from 13 residues. V gave up 8 bases and J gave up 6 bases, with 14 bases separating them. CDR1 is SGHTA, CDR2 FQGNSA, per germline. This CDR3 reads CASGAQAGQPQHF. DNA for the CDR3: TGTGCCAGCGGGGCCCAAGCCGGTCAGCCCCAGCATTTT. Using reference TRBV7-2 and TRBJ1-5 for the parts outside the CDR3, the full variable domain is GAGVSQSPSNKVTEKGKDVELRCDPISGHTALYWYRQSLGQGLEFLIYFQGNSAPDKSGLPSDRFSAERTGGSVSTLTIQRTQQEDSAVYLCASGAQAGQPQHFGDGTRLSIL.

This rearrangement joins TRBV21-1 to TRBJ2-1; TRBD2, the D gene given by the table, was not confirmed from the DNA. TRBV21-1 is listed as a pseudogene. The CDR3 contains 19 residues. CDR3 amino acids: CASSNQGTGAGRHYNEQFF. The DNA for the CDR3 is TGTGCCAGCAGCAACCAGGGGACGGGAGCGGGGCGACACTACAATGAGCAGTTCTTC.

This clone turned up a few times. V gene TRBV11-3 combines with J gene TRBJ2-5, with D possibly TRBD2 on 6 matching bases. V shed 5 bases and J shed 3 bases, with 16 bases lying between them. CDR3 size: 15 residues. CDR1 SGHNT and CDR2 YENEEA come from the germline V gene. The CDR3 spells CASSRGTAWEETQYF. The CDR3, as DNA: TGTGCCAGCAGCCGGGGGACCGCCTGGGAAGAGACCCAGTACTTC.

This chain connects TRBV19 to TRBJ1-2; TRBD1 matches 11 bases. V shed 7 bases, J shed 7 bases, and the junction held 17 bases outside the gene matches. This CDR3 contains 17 residues. CDR1 and CDR2 (germline): LNHDA, SQIVND (reference sequence). CDR3 protein: CASTTRDRGAVSSGYTF. For the CDR3, the DNA is TGTGCCAGTACCACAAGGGACAGGGGGGCTGTGTCAAGTGGCTACACCTTC.

V gene TRBV7-2 combines with J gene TRBJ1-4, with a weak D call TRBD1 (5 bases). Per germline, CDR1 SGHTA and CDR2 FQGNSA. This CDR3 contains 14 residues. The ends were cut back, 3 bases at V and 7 bases at J, with 12 bases in the middle. Here the CDR3 reads CASSFQGTSEKLFF. In nucleotides, the CDR3 is TGTGCCAGCAGCTTTCAGGGTACCAGTGAAAAACTGTTTTTT.

The chain uses TRBV14 and TRBJ1-1; TRBD1 matches 7 bases. J gave up 0 bases and V 3 bases, and 7 bases lay outside the gene matches. This CDR3 comprises 16 residues. Germline V gene data show CDR1 as SGHDN and CDR2 as FVKESK. The CDR3 loop is CASSQLNRGLNTEAFF. The CDR3 bases are TGTGCCAGCAGCCAGCTAAACAGGGGCTTGAACACTGAAGCTTTCTTT.

The chain uses TRBV6-1 and TRBJ1-1, with 7 bases aligning to TRBD1. With V trimmed by 3 bases and J by 0 bases, 4 bases remained unmatched. Germline loops: CDR1 MNHNS, CDR2 SASEGT. The CDR3 is 15 residues long. CDR3 in DNA: TGTGCCAGCAGTGACAGGGGGGCGATGAACACTGAAGCTTTCTTT. It encodes CASSDRGAMNTEAFF.

This clone occurred once. The chain couples TRBV5-1 to TRBJ1-1; 9 positions match TRBD1. CDR1 and CDR2 (germline): SGHRS, YFSETQ. Trimming removed 4 bases from V and 5 bases from J; junction bases left unmatched: 12. The length of the CDR3 is 16 residues. CDR3 DNA: TGCGCCAGCAGCGCGTGGGACAGGGTGGCGGAAACTGAAGCTTTCTTT. It translates to CASSAWDRVAETEAFF.

Points on this clone: At one end, the junction sequence differs from germline, possibly due to a read error. V and J are TRBV30 and TRBJ2-7, with TRBD1 identical over 7 bases. The CDR3 consists of 11 residues. Germline CDR1 is GTSNPN and CDR2 is SVGIG (reference sequence). CDR3 in amino acids: CAWREIQGLQF. In nucleotides, the CDR3 is TGTGCCTGGAGAGAAATACAGGGGTTGCAGTTC.

V is TRBV9 and J is TRBJ2-5, with 7 bases lining up with TRBD1. V shed 4 bases and J 2 bases; nucleotides not matched to a gene: 5. CDR3 length: 14 amino acids. Germline CDR1 is SGDLS and CDR2 is YYNGEE. This CDR3 reads CASSPLGQQETQYF. CDR3 DNA: TGTGCCAGCAGCCCCCTGGGACAGCAAGAGACCCAGTACTTC.

V usage is TRBV18 and J usage is TRBJ1-5, with D unresolved. The CDR3 is 14 residues long. CDR1 and CDR2 from the germline V gene are KGHSH and LQKENI. Trimming took 4 bases from V and 5 from J, leaving 12 bases between them. The CDR3 protein is CASSQAGGDQPQHF. CDR3 coding DNA: TGTGCCAGCTCACAGGCAGGAGGCGATCAGCCCCAGCATTTT.

The chain recombines TRBV30 with TRBJ2-5; 10 positions match TRBD1. In germline, CDR1 is GTSNPN, CDR2 SVGIG (reference sequence). This CDR3 contains 14 residues. The V gene end was trimmed by 3 bases and the J gene end by 9 bases; junction bases not matched to a gene: 10. This CDR3 is CAWRSGQGLEAQYF. DNA of the CDR3: TGTGCCTGGAGGTCGGGACAGGGGTTGGAGGCCCAGTACTTC. Supplemented by reference TRBV30 and TRBJ2-5, the full variable domain reads SQTIHQWPATLVQPVGSPLSLECTVEGTSNPNLYWYRQAAGRGLQLLFYSVGIGQISSEVPQNLSASRPQDRQFILSSKKLLLSDSGFYLCAWRSGQGLEAQYFGPGTRLLVL.

The chain uses TRBV6-2 or TRBV6-3 and TRBJ2-3; 9 bases are shared with TRBD2. The CDR3 contains 14 residues. Germline V lookup: CDR1 MNHEY, CDR2 SVGEGT. V gave up 8 bases and J gave up 13 bases; unmatched junction bases: 16. The CDR3 protein is CASRLGRGGQVKYF. CDR3 bases: TGTGCCAGCCGCCTTGGGCGGGGGGGCCAAGTCAAGTATTTT.

The chain joins TRBV19 to TRBJ1-5; weak D call: TRBD1 (5 bases). The CDR3 is made up of 16 amino acids. Trimming took 4 bases from V and 1 from J, leaving 14 bases between them. Germline assignment: CDR1 LNHDA and CDR2 SQIVND (reference sequence). This CDR3 is CASSKTSGASNQPQHF. The CDR3, as DNA: TGTGCCAGTAGTAAGACTAGTGGGGCGAGCAATCAGCCCCAGCATTTT.

The V and J genes are TRBV24-1 and TRBJ2-7; 9 bases are shared with TRBD1. The junction had 6 bases not matched to a gene; V was cut back by 0 bases and J by 7 bases. The CDR3 length is 15 residues. The germline gives CDR1 KGHDR, CDR2 SFDVKD. In DNA form, the CDR3 reads TGTGCCACCAGTGATTTGAGAACAGGGGGCCGGGAGCAGTACTTC. Translating gives CATSDLRTGGREQYF.

The chain links TRBV19 to TRBJ1-1; 9 bases are shared with TRBD1. CDR3 length: 14 residues. CDR1 LNHDA and CDR2 SQIVND come from the germline V gene (reference sequence). V lost 7 bases and J lost 4; bases outside the gene matches: 7. CDR3 residues: CASIRSQGATEAFF. CDR3 sequence (DNA): TGTGCCAGTATCAGATCACAGGGGGCCACTGAAGCTTTCTTT.

The chain links TRBV5-5 to TRBJ2-2, with 8 bases lining up with TRBD2. CDR3 length: 16 residues. Germline V gene sequence: CDR1 SGHKS, CDR2 YYEKEE (reference sequence). Trimming removed 4 bases from V and 2 bases from J; junction bases left unmatched: 7. As DNA, the CDR3 is TGTGCCAGCAGCACCCTGGCGGGGGGAAACACCGGGGAGCTGTTTTTT. Translating gives CASSTLAGGNTGELFF.